A single TCR beta chain is shown here with its context. TRB was amplified from roughly 270 ng of peripheral blood genomic DNA per sample. Multiplex touch-down PCR amplified TRB using TRB-A and TRB-B pools in one tube. TCRdb re-called the multiplex PCR reads and gives one entry per CDR3 protein, without DNA. The data include under 7,000 distinct CDR3 sequences; the top ten clones carry around 15%. The sample originates from a study of T cell clusters in autoimmune cytopenias. These same records also appear under a second study, on T cell repertoires in aging, cancer and after chemotherapy. That report notes: Repeat sampling of healthy donors over several months to years showed clear clonal overlap. Compared with age-matched healthy donors, untreated hematological or solid cancer patients showed higher blood TCR clonality. Loss of evenness, beyond lost richness, contributed to age-related TCR diversity decline in cancer patients.

Sequences were obtained from peripheral blood. The clonotype comes from a human donor in good health.

The CDR3 protein is CASSPGAWREAFF. The chain carries TRBV7-9 and TRBJ1-1; TCRdb names TRBD1, which stays unverified in the absence of DNA. CDR1 is SEHNR and CDR2 is FQNEAQ in the germline V gene (reference sequence). The CDR3 runs to 13 residues.